These 2 T cell receptor beta chains were all obtained from the same sample, sequenced in a study of T cells in tumors after PD-1 blockade. Sequenced by immunoSEQ multiplex PCR; TCRdb stores in-frame clones only, minus some. The sample carries around 49,000 clones, 81% recorded once. The sample was PBMCs, taken before anti-PD-1 treatment. These receptors were collected from a human donor with basal cell carcinoma.

V gene TRBV10-3 combines with J gene TRBJ2-7; TRBD1 might be the D (6 bases). CDR1 is ENHRY and CDR2 is SYGVKD in the germline V gene. Trimming removed 6 bases at V and 5 bases at J, with 8 bases between. The CDR3 extends over 11 amino acids. As DNA, the CDR3 is TGTGCCATCAGCCGGACAGACGAGCAGTACTTC. Its protein product is CAISRTDEQYF.

Here the CDR3 reads CASSLTRNEQFF. In DNA, the CDR3 is TGTGCCAGCAGCTTAACCCGTAATGAGCAGTTCTTC. The V gene is TRBV5-6, the J gene TRBJ2-1; D unresolved. The CDR3 consists of 12 residues. In germline, CDR1 is SGHDT, CDR2 YYEEEE. V was cut by 2 bases and J by 7 bases, with 7 bases left in between.